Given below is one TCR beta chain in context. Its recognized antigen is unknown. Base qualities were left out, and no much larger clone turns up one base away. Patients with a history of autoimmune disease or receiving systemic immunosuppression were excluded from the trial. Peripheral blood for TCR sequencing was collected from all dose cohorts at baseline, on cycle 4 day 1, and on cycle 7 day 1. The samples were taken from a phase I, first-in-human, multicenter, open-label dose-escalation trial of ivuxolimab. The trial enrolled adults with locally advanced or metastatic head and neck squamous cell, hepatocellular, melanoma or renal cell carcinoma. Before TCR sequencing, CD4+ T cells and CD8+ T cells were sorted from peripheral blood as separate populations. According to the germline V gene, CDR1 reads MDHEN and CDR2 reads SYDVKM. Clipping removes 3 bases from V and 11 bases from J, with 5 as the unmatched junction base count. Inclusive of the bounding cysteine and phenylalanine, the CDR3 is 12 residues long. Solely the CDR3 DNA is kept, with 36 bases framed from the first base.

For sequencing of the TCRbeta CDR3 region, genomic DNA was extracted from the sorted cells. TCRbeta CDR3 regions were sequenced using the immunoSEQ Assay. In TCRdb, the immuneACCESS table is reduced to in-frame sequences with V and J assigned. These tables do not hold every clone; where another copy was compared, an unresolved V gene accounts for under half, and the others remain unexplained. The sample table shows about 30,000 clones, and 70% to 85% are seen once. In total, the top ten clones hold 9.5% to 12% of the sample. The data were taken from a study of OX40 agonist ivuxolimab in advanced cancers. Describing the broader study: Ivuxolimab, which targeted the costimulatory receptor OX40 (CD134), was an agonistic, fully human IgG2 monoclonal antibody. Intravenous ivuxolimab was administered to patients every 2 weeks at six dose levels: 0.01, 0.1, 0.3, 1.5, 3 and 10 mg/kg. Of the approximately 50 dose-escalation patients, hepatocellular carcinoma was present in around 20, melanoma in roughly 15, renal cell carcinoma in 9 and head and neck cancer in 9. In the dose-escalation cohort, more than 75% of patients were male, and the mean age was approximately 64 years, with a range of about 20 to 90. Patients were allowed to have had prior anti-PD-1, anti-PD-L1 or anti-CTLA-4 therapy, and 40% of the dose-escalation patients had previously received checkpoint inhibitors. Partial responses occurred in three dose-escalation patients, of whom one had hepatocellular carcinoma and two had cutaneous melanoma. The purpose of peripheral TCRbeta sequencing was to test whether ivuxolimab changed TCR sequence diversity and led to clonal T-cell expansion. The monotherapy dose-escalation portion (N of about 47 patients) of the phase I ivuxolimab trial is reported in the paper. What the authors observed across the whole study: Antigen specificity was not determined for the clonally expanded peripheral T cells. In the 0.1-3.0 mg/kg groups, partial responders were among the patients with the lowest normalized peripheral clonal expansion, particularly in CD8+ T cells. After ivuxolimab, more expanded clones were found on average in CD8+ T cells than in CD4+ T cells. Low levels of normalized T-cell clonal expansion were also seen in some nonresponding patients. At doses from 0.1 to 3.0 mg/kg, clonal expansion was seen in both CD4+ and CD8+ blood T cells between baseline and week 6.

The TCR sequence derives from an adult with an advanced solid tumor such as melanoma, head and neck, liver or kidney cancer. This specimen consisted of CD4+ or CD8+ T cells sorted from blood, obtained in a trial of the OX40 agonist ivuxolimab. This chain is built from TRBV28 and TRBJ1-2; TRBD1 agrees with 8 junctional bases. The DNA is TGTGCCAGCAGTTTGGACAGGGTAAGGTACACCTTC. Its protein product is CASSLDRVRYTF.